This T cell receptor beta chain originates from a study of response to subunit inactivated influenza vaccine. A remark on this clonotype: Its antigen remains unknown.

Findings and caveats of the study: It was the authors' suggestion that each seasonal influenza vaccination recruits few new T cells.

TCRdb independently ran MiXCR on the RT-PCR reads; one entry per CDR3 protein. The table records hundreds of thousands of distinct CDR3 sequences, around 11% of them present only once. Per germline, CDR1 LGHNA and CDR2 YNFKEQ. The J segment lost 10 bases and the V segment lost 1 base, leaving 8 bases of the junction unmatched. The CDR3 extends over 15 amino acids. The V call is TRBV4-2, the J call TRBJ2-1; 9 nucleotides align to TRBD1. This material consisted of PBMCs from blood, taken on the day of vaccination. This receptor was identified in a man aged 50 or older who received an inactivated influenza vaccine. The CDR3 here is CASSQASRQGGEQFF. The DNA for the CDR3 is TGTGCCAGCAGCCAAGCATCCCGACAGGGGGGCGAGCAGTTCTTC.